This T cell receptor (beta chain) was sequenced for a study of a mutant IDH1 vaccine in newly diagnosed glioma. Time point in this sample: week 23, last vaccination. One vaccine dose held 300 ug of mutant IDH1 20-mer peptide and came with topical imiquimod. Per the germline V gene, CDR1 is SEHNR and CDR2 is FQNEAQ (reference sequence). This CDR3 has 13 residues. Trimming stripped 1 base from V and 6 bases from J, with 7 bases between. Comment on this clone: Its antigen is as yet unknown.

Here immunoSEQ multiplex PCR was the method, and the copy in TCRdb shows in-frame clones only, minus some. The sample carries 30,000 to 40,000 clones, roughly 76% recorded once. The chain carries TRBV7-9 and TRBJ2-1; no clear D. The source of this sequence is a middle-aged man with glioma. The starting material was PBMCs, obtained from a glioma patient whose treatment included an IDH1 peptide vaccine. CDR3 residues: CASSLGSVNEQFF. The CDR3 nucleotides are TGTGCCAGCAGCTTAGGGAGTGTCAATGAGCAGTTCTTC. The full variable domain, its missing parts supplied by reference TRBV7-9 and TRBJ2-1, is DTGVSQNPRHKITKRGQNVTFRCDPISEHNRLYWYRQTLGQGPEFLTYFQNEAQLEKSRLLSDRFSAERPKGSFSTLEIQRTEQGDSAMYLCASSLGSVNEQFFGPGTRLTVL.